Listed below are T cell receptor beta chains from one sample, sequenced in a study of early T cells in non-severe SARS-CoV-2 infection. TCRdb recomputed calls from the 5' RACE reads with MiXCR, one row per CDR3 protein. The sample consists of 51,000 or so distinct CDR3 sequences, around 10% of them appearing once. Input material: whole blood. The receptor source for this set is an adult who was a healthcare worker with PCR-confirmed SARS-CoV-2 infection or an uninfected control (not recorded which). Each CDR3 is given with its conserved first and last residue. D genes are given only for firm matches. Expanded clones get a size class; other rows say once, few or many, or leave the size out.

d_gene	v_gene	abundance	j_gene	CDR3aa	CDR3nt
-	TRBV28	-	TRBJ1-5	CASSLWNEGRNQPQHF	TGTGCCAGCAGTTTATGGAATGAAGGCCGCAATCAGCCCCAGCATTTT
-	TRBV27	many	TRBJ2-2	CASSFYYGSSTGELFF	TGTGCCAGCAGTTTTTATTACGGCAGCTCCACCGGGGAGCTGTTTTTT
-	TRBV7-3	many	TRBJ1-3	CASSDPGRSGNTIYF	TGTGCCAGCAGCGACCCAGGTCGCTCTGGAAACACCATATATTTT
-	TRBV7-9	many	TRBJ1-2	CASSLGRGGYTF	TGTGCCAGCAGCTTGGGGCGCGGAGGCTACACCTTC
-	TRBV28	-	TRBJ1-2	CASTSMGPGIYGYTF	TGTGCCAGCACTAGCATGGGGCCAGGGATCTATGGCTACACCTTC
-	TRBV29-1	-	TRBJ2-2	CSVEQPNTGELFF	TGCAGCGTTGAACAGCCGAACACCGGGGAGCTGTTTTTT
-	TRBV7-9	many	TRBJ2-7	CASSLQGPTYEQYF	TGTGCCAGCAGCTTACAGGGCCCTACCTACGAGCAGTACTTC
-	TRBV29-1	many	TRBJ2-1	CSGRGSSVNEQFF	TGCAGCGGGAGGGGGTCCTCGGTAAATGAGCAGTTCTTC
-	TRBV7-9	few	TRBJ1-4	CASSPGGLKEKLFF	TGTGCCAGCAGCCCCGGGGGCCTTAAGGAAAAACTGTTTTTT
-	TRBV27	many	TRBJ2-2	CASARGLNTGELFF	TGTGCCAGCGCACGGGGCTTGAACACCGGGGAGCTGTTTTTT
TRBD2	TRBV7-6	few	TRBJ2-3	CASSLPSGSRTDTQYF	TGTGCCAGCAGCTTACCTAGCGGGAGTAGAACAGATACGCAGTATTTT
TRBD1	TRBV11-2	many	TRBJ2-7	CASSLTRTGTHEQYF	TGTGCCAGCAGCTTAACTCGGACAGGGACCCACGAGCAGTACTTC
-	TRBV5-1	many	TRBJ2-3	CASSPRTDTQYF	TGCGCCAGCAGCCCTCGGACAGATACGCAGTATTTT
TRBD1	TRBV14	many	TRBJ1-2	CASSQGGGEAYTF	TGTGCCAGCAGCCAAGGAGGGGGCGAAGCATACACCTTC
-	TRBV5-1	few	TRBJ2-7	CASTRGGTNSYEQYF	TGCGCCAGCACAAGGGGGGGTACAAACTCCTACGAGCAGTACTTC
TRBD1	TRBV5-1	few	TRBJ1-1	CASSARDSEAFF	TGCGCCAGCAGCGCCCGGGACAGTGAAGCTTTCTTT
-	TRBV20-1	once	TRBJ2-1	CSASDPRGASLGNEQFF	TGCAGTGCTAGTGATCCCCGGGGGGCCAGCTTAGGCAATGAGCAGTTCTTC
TRBD2	TRBV20-1	many	TRBJ2-5	CSATIGGGNQETQYF	TGCAGTGCTACAATCGGGGGAGGGAATCAAGAGACCCAGTACTTC
-	TRBV6-1	many	TRBJ1-5	CASSDEWAMINSNQPQHF	TGTGCCAGCAGTGATGAGTGGGCGATGATTAATAGCAATCAGCCCCAGCATTTT
-	TRBV7-8	many	TRBJ1-1	CASSLARNTEVFF	TGTGCCAGCAGCTTAGCTAGAAACACTGAAGTTTTCTTT
TRBD1	TRBV12-3/TRBV12-4	-	TRBJ1-2	CANSLEGTGSGYTF	TGTGCCAACAGTTTAGAAGGGACAGGATCTGGCTACACCTTC
TRBD1	TRBV7-3	few	TRBJ2-1	CASSLTGTGYNEQFF	TGTGCCAGCAGCTTAACCGGGACAGGTTACAATGAGCAGTTCTTC
-	TRBV10-3	-	TRBJ1-2	CAISDVPLDGYTF	TGTGCCATCAGTGATGTCCCCCTTGATGGCTACACCTTC
TRBD1	TRBV29-1	few	TRBJ2-3	CSVDPYGTGEDTQYF	TGCAGCGTTGACCCCTACGGGACAGGGGAAGATACGCAGTATTTT
-	TRBV28	few	TRBJ2-5	CASSTSSRLGETQYF	TGTGCCAGCAGTACCTCTTCGCGATTGGGAGAGACCCAGTACTTC
-	TRBV28	many	TRBJ2-7	CASRLGEHYEQYF	TGTGCCAGCCGATTAGGGGAGCACTACGAGCAGTACTTC
-	TRBV6-5	-	TRBJ2-2	CASSSLGLGTGELFF	TGTGCCAGCAGTTCCCTTGGACTTGGGACCGGGGAGCTGTTTTTT
TRBD1	TRBV12-3/TRBV12-4	many	TRBJ2-7	CASSSLTGRYYEQYF	TGTGCCAGCAGTTCCCTGACAGGGCGGTATTACGAGCAGTACTTC
-	TRBV7-2	many	TRBJ2-1	CASSRQASSYNEQFF	TGTGCCAGCAGCAGACAGGCCTCCTCCTACAATGAGCAGTTCTTC
TRBD2	TRBV5-1	many	TRBJ2-1	CASRTSGSYNEQFF	TGCGCCAGCAGGACTAGCGGATCTTACAATGAGCAGTTCTTC
-	TRBV5-1	many	TRBJ1-2	CASSYGTPGYGYTF	TGCGCCAGCAGCTACGGGACACCCGGCTATGGCTACACCTTC
TRBD1	TRBV7-2	many	TRBJ2-3	CASGTGINTDTQYF	TGTGCCAGCGGGACAGGGATTAACACAGATACGCAGTATTTT
-	TRBV7-2	many	TRBJ2-1	CASRLAVPGEQFF	TGTGCCAGCAGGCTAGCAGTACCCGGGGAGCAGTTCTTC
-	TRBV18	-	TRBJ1-3	CASSPSNWNSENTIYF	TGTGCCAGCTCGCCGTCGAACTGGAACTCTGAAAACACCATATATTTT
TRBD2	TRBV7-9	few	TRBJ2-7	CASSLGLAVEQYF	TGTGCCAGCAGCCTGGGACTAGCGGTCGAGCAGTACTTC
-	TRBV11-2	many	TRBJ2-1	CASSSTPSSYNEQFF	TGTGCCAGCAGCTCCACTCCTAGCTCCTACAATGAGCAGTTCTTC
TRBD2	TRBV14	many	TRBJ2-5	CASSQTSGQETQYF	TGTGCCAGCAGCCAGACTAGCGGCCAAGAGACCCAGTACTTC
-	TRBV12-3/TRBV12-4	many	TRBJ2-5	CASSLNGEETQYF	TGTGCCAGCAGCCTCAATGGTGAAGAGACCCAGTACTTC
-	TRBV6-5	many	TRBJ2-7	CASSYSSPGDSYEQYF	TGTGCCAGCAGTTACTCGTCCCCGGGAGATTCCTACGAGCAGTACTTC
-	TRBV20-1	many	TRBJ2-3	CSAREGGTDTQYF	TGCAGTGCTAGAGAAGGCGGGACAGATACGCAGTATTTT
-	TRBV4-3	-	TRBJ1-2	CASSQSTRAFGYGYTF	TGCGCCAGCAGCCAATCTACGCGGGCTTTTGGCTATGGCTACACCTTC
-	TRBV5-1	-	TRBJ2-6	CASAGANVLTF	TGCGCCAGTGCTGGGGCCAACGTCCTGACTTTC
-	TRBV12-3/TRBV12-4	-	TRBJ2-1	CASSFSLLYEQFF	TGTGCCAGCAGTTTTTCACTTTTATATGAGCAGTTCTTC
TRBD1	TRBV20-1	-	TRBJ2-1	CSALAGDRHTRNEQFF	TGCAGTGCTTTAGCTGGGGACAGGCATACGAGGAATGAGCAGTTCTTC
TRBD1	TRBV6-2/TRBV6-3	few	TRBJ1-2	CASSSRRGQPVYGYTF	TGTGCCAGCAGTTCACGCAGGGGACAGCCTGTCTATGGCTACACCTTC
-	TRBV7-8	-	TRBJ2-5	CASSVVETQETQYF	TGTGCCAGCAGCGTTGTGGAAACCCAAGAGACCCAGTACTTC
-	TRBV29-1	many	TRBJ2-3	CSAGRGDTQYF	TGCAGCGCTGGACGGGGAGATACGCAGTATTTT
-	TRBV12-3/TRBV12-4	few	TRBJ2-6	CASSGLQVGANVLTF	TGTGCCAGCAGTGGGTTACAGGTGGGGGCCAACGTCCTGACTTTC
TRBD1	TRBV11-2	-	TRBJ2-6	CASSSAGTEFYSGANVLTF	TGTGCCAGCAGCTCGGCCGGGACAGAGTTTTACTCTGGGGCCAACGTCCTGACTTTC
-	TRBV5-6	-	TRBJ2-7	CASSLGWLSEQYF	TGTGCCAGCAGCTTGGGTTGGCTATCCGAGCAGTACTTC
TRBD2	TRBV7-3	-	TRBJ2-1	CASSPGAGGTEQFF	TGTGCCAGCAGCCCGGGGGCGGGAGGGACTGAGCAGTTCTTC
TRBD1	TRBV12-5	few	TRBJ2-1	CASGLVTGRDRGPEQFF	TGTGCTAGTGGTTTGGTGACCGGGCGGGACAGGGGCCCTGAGCAGTTCTTC